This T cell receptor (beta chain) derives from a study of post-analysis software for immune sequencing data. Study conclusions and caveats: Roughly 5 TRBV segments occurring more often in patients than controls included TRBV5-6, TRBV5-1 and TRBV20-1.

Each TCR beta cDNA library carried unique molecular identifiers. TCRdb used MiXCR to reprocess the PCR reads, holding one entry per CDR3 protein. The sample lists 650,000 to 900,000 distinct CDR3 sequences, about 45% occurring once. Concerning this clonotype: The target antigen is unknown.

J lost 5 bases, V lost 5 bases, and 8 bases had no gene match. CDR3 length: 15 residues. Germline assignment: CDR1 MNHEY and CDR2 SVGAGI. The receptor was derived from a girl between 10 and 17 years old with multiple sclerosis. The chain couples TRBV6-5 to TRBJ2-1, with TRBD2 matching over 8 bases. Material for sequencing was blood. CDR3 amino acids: CASSQTSESNNEQFF. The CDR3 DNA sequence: TGTGCCAGCAGTCAGACTAGCGAGAGTAACAATGAGCAGTTCTTC.